This TCR beta chain is from a study of T cell repertoires in cytomegalovirus infection. As for the study in general: Well-studied HLA-B-restricted CMV epitopes were used in the study alongside recently identified HLA-C-restricted ones. Shared public TCR beta signatures pointed to both CMV infection and a matching HLA type. Broader study findings: Dominating the ex vivo response were TCR beta clonotypes that were CMV-specific and HLA-C-restricted.

Remarks on this clonotype: The antigen remains undetermined.

The V and J ends lost 4 bases and 7 bases respectively, with 4 bases between them. CDR3 length equals 10 residues. Germline V gene sequence: CDR1 MNHNS, CDR2 SASEGT. MiXCR was run by TCRdb on the reads, yielding one entry per CDR3 protein. The sample carries about 570,000 distinct CDR3 sequences, 35% to 50% recorded once. Sequencing used cultured PBMCs, obtained from culture after CMV antigen stimulation. The receptor was derived from a human donor in good health (CMV status not recorded). Some clones in this sample may be carry-over from other donors' samples. This sequence joins TRBV6-1 and TRBJ1-1, with D uncertain. The CDR3 here is CASSGDEAFF. In DNA, the CDR3 is TGTGCCAGCAGTGGCGATGAAGCTTTCTTT.